These 25 T cell receptor beta chains came from one sample sequenced in a study of Ad26.COV2.S vaccination and SARS-CoV-2 variants. Treatment in this sample: about 20 received Ad26.COV2.S at low or high dose, single or two shots; roughly five received placebo; per-sample allocation not given. Specimen acquisition occurred on day 63 following the initial vaccine or placebo injection. Sequenced by immunoSEQ multiplex PCR; TCRdb stores in-frame clones only, minus some. The data show about 400,000 clones, roughly 80% seen once. Source: peripheral blood, taken in a trial of Ad26.COV2.S vaccine versus placebo. The receptor set was obtained from a person aged 18-60 years who received the Ad26.COV2.S COVID-19 vaccine or a placebo.

V is TRBV24-1 and J is TRBJ2-1; TRBD2 might be the D (5 bases). The ends were cut back, 3 bases at V and 0 bases at J, with 5 bases in the middle. CDR1 and CDR2 (germline): KGHDR, SFDVKD. The CDR3 sequence is 14 residues long. This CDR3 is CATSDTSSYNEQFF. The CDR3 DNA follows: TGTGCCACCAGTGATACTAGCTCCTACAATGAGCAGTTCTTC.

This clone was seen a few times. V is TRBV14 and J is TRBJ1-4; 9 bases are a match to TRBD1. Germline CDR1 SGHDN, CDR2 FVKESK. With 4 bases clipped from V and 8 bases from J, the junction kept 5 bases outside the gene matches. The CDR3 loop spans 14 amino acids. CDR3 amino acids: CASSLPGTGEKLFF. The CDR3 DNA sequence: TGTGCCAGCAGCCTACCCGGGACAGGGGAAAAACTGTTTTTT.

V is TRBV7-6 and J is TRBJ2-3; 9 bases agree with TRBD2. This CDR3 has 17 amino acids. The ends lost 0 bases at V and 2 bases at J; junction bases unmatched: 6. Germline CDR1 and CDR2: SGHVS and FNYEAQ. CDR3 in amino acids: CASSLAWRGGTTDTQYF. The DNA for the CDR3 is TGTGCCAGCAGCTTAGCGTGGCGGGGGGGTACCACAGATACGCAGTATTTT.

The J gene is TRBJ2-5, the V gene TRBV4-2; 7 nucleotides agree with TRBD2. The CDR3 has 14 amino acids. Germline V gene lookup returns CDR1 LGHNA and CDR2 YNFKEQ. Trimming removed 3 bases from V and 4 bases from J; junction bases left unmatched: 5. CDR3: CASSQSGGGETQYF. In DNA form, the CDR3 reads TGTGCCAGCAGCCAGTCGGGCGGGGGAGAGACCCAGTACTTC.

A note on this clone: This CDR3 is also generated by other DNA sequences in the sample. The genes are TRBV18 and TRBJ1-2; D gene ambiguous. V lost 3 bases to trimming and J lost 7 bases, with 15 bases between them. Germline-derived CDR1 and CDR2 are KGHSH and LQKENI. The CDR3 covers 14 residues. CDR3: CASSPQVDSVGYTF. The CDR3 DNA reads as TGTGCCAGCTCACCGCAGGTCGATAGTGTTGGCTACACCTTC.

The chain uses TRBV7-9 and TRBJ1-5; D possibly corresponds to TRBD1 (6 bases). Germline V gives CDR1 SEHNR, CDR2 FQNEAQ (reference sequence). There are 15 residues in the CDR3. The ends were cut back, 5 bases at V and 2 bases at J, with 13 bases in the middle. The DNA of the CDR3 is TGTGCCAGCAGCCCTACAGGGCCGGGCAATCAGCCCCAGCATTTT. Translated: CASSPTGPGNQPQHF.

The V and J genes are TRBV5-1 and TRBJ1-2; D is possibly TRBD1 (5 bases). This CDR3 has 14 residues. Trimming stripped 4 bases from V and 7 bases from J, with 17 bases between. Germline CDR1 SGHRS, CDR2 YFSETQ. CDR3 sequence reads: CASSSPGTGGGYTF. CDR3 nucleotides: TGCGCCAGCAGCAGTCCCGGGACCGGAGGTGGCTACACCTTC.

The chain has TRBV19 and TRBJ1-5; 8 nucleotides line up with TRBD1. The germline V gene has CDR1 LNHDA and CDR2 SQIVND (reference sequence). With V trimmed by 5 bases and J by 9 bases, 9 bases remained unmatched. The CDR3 has 14 amino acids. CDR3 sequence reads: CASSSDRGVGPQHF. As DNA, the CDR3 is TGTGCCAGTAGTTCAGACAGGGGCGTTGGGCCCCAGCATTTT.

The gene calls are TRBV5-4 and TRBJ1-2; 9 bases agree with TRBD1. Germline V gene data show CDR1 as SGHNT and CDR2 as YYREEE (reference sequence). The length of the CDR3 is 14 residues. The J segment lost 4 bases and the V segment lost 5 bases, leaving 6 bases of the junction unmatched. Written as DNA, the CDR3 is TGTGCCAGCAGTCTTGGGACAGGGATCTATGGCTACACCTTC. Amino acid sequence: CASSLGTGIYGYTF.

The rearrangement uses TRBV4-1 and TRBJ2-1; D call uncertain. The V end was cut by 1 base, the J end by 5 bases, with 3 bases between. The germline gives CDR1 MGHRA, CDR2 YSYEKL. The CDR3 extends over 12 amino acids. CDR3 protein: CASSQVNNEQFF. The DNA for the CDR3 is TGCGCCAGCAGCCAAGTCAACAATGAGCAGTTCTTC.

The chain carries TRBV3-1 (or the pseudogene TRBV3-2) and TRBJ1-5, with unresolved D. The length of the CDR3 is 17 residues. Germline V gives CDR1 LGHDT, CDR2 YNNKEL (reference sequence). V gave up 0 bases and J gave up 2 bases, with 14 bases separating them. In nucleotides, the CDR3 is TGTGCCAGCAGCCAAGATATAGGTGGACTAGGCAATCAGCCCCAGCATTTT. It codes for CASSQDIGGLGNQPQHF.

The chain has TRBV6-5 and TRBJ2-5; D remains unclear. CDR3 length: 10 residues. Germline loops: CDR1 MNHEY, CDR2 SVGAGI. Trimming removed 10 bases from V and 6 bases from J, with 9 bases in between. Here the CDR3 reads CAIYAKTQYF. CDR3 bases: TGTGCCATCTACGCCAAGACCCAGTACTTC.

This clone was detected only once. The rearrangement joins TRBV19 to TRBJ1-1; weak D call: TRBD1 (5 bases). CDR3 size: 14 residues. The germline V gene has CDR1 LNHDA and CDR2 SQIVND (reference sequence). The ends were cut back, 5 bases at V and 8 bases at J, with 18 bases in the middle. The CDR3, as DNA: TGTGCCAGTAGTTCGTTTGACAGACCTGCCGAAGCTTTCTTT. Translated, it gives CASSSFDRPAEAFF.

CDR3 amino acids: CATSRTVNTEAFF. DNA for the CDR3: TGTGCCACCAGCAGGACAGTGAACACTGAAGCTTTCTTT. The chain links TRBV15 to TRBJ1-1; possibly TRBD1 for D (5 bases). The CDR3 is made up of 13 amino acids. Looked up from germline, CDR1 is LNHNV and CDR2 is YYDKDF (reference sequence). V gave up 3 bases and J gave up 0 bases, with 5 bases separating them.

V and J are TRBV5-1 and TRBJ2-7; 10 bases match TRBD1. J gave up 6 bases and V 0 bases, and 6 bases lay outside the gene matches. The CDR3 extends over 15 amino acids. Germline CDR1 reads SGHRS; CDR2 reads YFSETQ. This CDR3 reads CASSLDGQGDLEQYF. The CDR3 DNA sequence: TGCGCCAGCAGCTTGGATGGACAGGGGGATCTCGAGCAGTACTTC.

This clone has just a few counts. V usage is TRBV28 and J usage is TRBJ2-7; 11 bases fit TRBD2. CDR1 and CDR2 (germline): MDHEN, SYDVKM. V trimming: 6 bases; J trimming: 3 bases; junction bases outside the gene matches: 7. The CDR3 covers 15 residues. The CDR3 protein is CASSLGTSGSYEQYF. DNA for the CDR3: TGTGCCAGCAGCCTCGGGACTAGCGGAAGCTACGAGCAGTACTTC. Together with reference TRBV28 and TRBJ2-7, the CDR3 gives the full variable domain: DVKVTQSSRYLVKRTGEKVFLECVQDMDHENMFWYRQDPGLGLRLIYFSYDVKMKEKGDIPEGYSVSREKKERFSLILESASTNQTSMYLCASSLGTSGSYEQYFGPGTRLTVT.

The chain joins TRBV30 to TRBJ1-5; a possible D gene is TRBD1 (5 bases). V lost 4 bases and J lost 7, with 14 bases in between. The CDR3 covers 13 residues. Germline CDR1 GTSNPN, CDR2 SVGIG (reference sequence). This chain's CDR3 is CAWTGGAGQPQHF. For the CDR3, the DNA is TGTGCCTGGACGGGAGGGGCCGGGCAGCCCCAGCATTTT.

The chain joins TRBV29-1 to TRBJ1-1; D remains ambiguous. The CDR3 spans 13 residues. Trimming took off 4 bases at V and 3 bases at J, with 12 bases between the two ends. Per the germline V gene, CDR1 is SQVTM and CDR2 is ANQGSEA. The CDR3 DNA reads as TGCAGCGTTGTAGCCGGGATCCACACTGAAGCTTTCTTT. Residues: CSVVAGIHTEAFF.

This clone was seen only once. The chain joins TRBV5-4 to TRBJ2-5, with TRBD2 matching 13 bases. The junction had 11 bases not matched to a gene; V was cut back by 4 bases and J by 5 bases. Germline V lookup: CDR1 SGHNT, CDR2 YYREEE (reference sequence). The CDR3 runs 17 residues. The CDR3 reads CASSLGLAGTIGETQYF. The CDR3 DNA sequence: TGTGCCAGCAGCCTGGGACTAGCGGGGACGATAGGGGAGACCCAGTACTTC.

Remarks on this clone: The same CDR3 can be traced to other DNA sequences in this sample. This sequence joins TRBV6-5 and TRBJ1-1; a weak D match, TRBD1 (6 bases). Per the germline V gene, CDR1 is MNHEY and CDR2 is SVGAGI. This CDR3 region has 15 residues. V lost 4 bases to trimming and J lost 4 bases, with 16 bases between them. The CDR3 DNA follows: TGTGCCAGCAGTTTTGGAACAGGGTTGGGCACTGAAGCTTTCTTT. Translation gives CASSFGTGLGTEAFF.

The chain employs TRBV7-2 and TRBJ2-5; maybe TRBD2 (6 bases). CDR1 is SGHTA, CDR2 FQGNSA, per germline. The CDR3 sequence is 16 residues long. Between the trimmed V and J ends, which lost 2 bases and 2 bases, there was a span of 15 bases. The CDR3 spells CASSLSLASSQETQYF. The DNA of the CDR3 is TGTGCCAGCAGCTTAAGTCTAGCGTCCTCTCAAGAGACCCAGTACTTC.

This rearrangement joins TRBV12-3 or TRBV12-4 to TRBJ1-6; D might be TRBD1 (5 bases). The CDR3 is made up of 13 amino acids. V was shortened by 8 bases and J by 10 bases, with 15 bases between the two germline ends. The CDR3 DNA follows: TGTGCCAGCTTCTCCAGGTGGGGGTCACCCCTCCACTTT. It is translated as CASFSRWGSPLHF.

This clone has ten or more counts. The rearrangement links TRBV4-2 to TRBJ1-3; the D gene is possibly TRBD1 (5 bases). V was trimmed by 0 bases and J by 4 bases, leaving 16 bases between them. The CDR3 has 17 amino acids. CDR1 and CDR2 (germline): LGHNA, YNFKEQ. CDR3 loop: CASSQDMGVLQGNTIYF. For the CDR3, the DNA is TGTGCCAGCAGCCAAGATATGGGGGTCTTGCAGGGAAACACCATATATTTT.

A note on this clone: Other DNA sequences of this sample code for an identical CDR3. The J gene is TRBJ2-3, the V gene TRBV7-6; 11 bases map to TRBD2. Trimming took 5 bases from V and 2 from J; bases not matched to a gene: 9. The CDR3 sequence is 17 residues long. Germline V CDR1 and CDR2: SGHVS, FNYEAQ. Written as DNA, the CDR3 is TGTGCCAGCAGCGCCCGGCCGGGACTAGCGGCCACAGATACGCAGTATTTT. Amino acids: CASSARPGLAATDTQYF.

This chain joins TRBV7-9 and TRBJ2-7; tentatively, D is TRBD2 (5 bases). Germline CDR1 SEHNR, CDR2 FQNEAQ (reference sequence). The CDR3 covers 13 residues. Trimming took 1 base from V and 7 from J, leaving 11 bases between them. CDR3 region: CASSLVSPGEQYF. The CDR3 region has the DNA TGTGCCAGCAGCTTAGTCAGCCCGGGGGAGCAGTACTTC.